These 23 T cell receptor beta chains were sequenced from one sample in a study of cytomegalovirus exposure and HLA in healthy donors. 60 Vbeta and 13 Jbeta primers were used in PCR. Produced via immunoSEQ multiplex PCR; TCRdb's table is partial and in-frame only. The sample includes over 150,000 clones, over 80% of them seen just once. Sequences were obtained from PBMCs. These receptors were taken from a human donor in good health.

The V gene is TRBV9, the J gene TRBJ1-1; no firm D call. CDR1 is SGDLS and CDR2 is YYNGEE in the germline V gene. With 0 bases removed from V and 4 bases from J, the gap between germline ends came to 10 bases. This CDR3 spans 14 amino acids. Here the CDR3 DNA reads TGTGCCAGCAGCGTAGCTGCGGGAGTCACTGAAGCTTTCTTT. Amino acids: CASSVAAGVTEAFF. The whole variable domain, filled in from reference TRBV9 and TRBJ1-1, reads DSGVTQTPKHLITATGQRVTLRCSPRSGDLSVYWYQQSLDQGLQFLIQYYNGEERAKGNILERFSAQQFPDLHSELNLSSLELGDSALYFCASSVAAGVTEAFFGQGTRLTVV.

This sequence joins TRBV19 and TRBJ1-5; D unclear. V was shortened by 3 bases and J by 4 bases, with 13 bases between the two germline ends. Germline V gene data show CDR1 as LNHDA and CDR2 as SQIVND (reference sequence). The length of the CDR3 is 15 residues. The chain's CDR3 is CASSMTGGLNQPQHF. Here the CDR3 DNA reads TGTGCCAGTAGTATGACCGGAGGCCTTAATCAGCCCCAGCATTTT.

This clone was detected a few times. The V and J genes are TRBV4-1 and TRBJ1-1, with a weak D call TRBD1 (5 bases). CDR3 length equals 15 residues. V was clipped by 1 base and J by 7 bases, with 16 bases between them. Germline V CDR1 and CDR2: MGHRA, YSYEKL. Here the CDR3 DNA reads TGCGCCAGCAGCCAAGGACAGCCTAATCTAAGTGAAGCTTTCTTT. Translation: CASSQGQPNLSEAFF.

The chain links TRBV7-2 to TRBJ2-3; TRBD2 is a possible D gene (5 bases). Germline assignment: CDR1 SGHTA and CDR2 FQGNSA. The CDR3 totals 15 residues. V gave up 3 bases and J gave up 1 base, with 11 bases separating them. The CDR3 spells CASSLDIGGTDTQYF. The CDR3 nucleotides read TGTGCCAGCAGCTTGGATATCGGGGGCACAGATACGCAGTATTTT.

This chain uses TRBV27 with TRBJ2-1, with a weak D call TRBD2 (6 bases). Germline-derived CDR1 and CDR2 are MNHEY and SMNVEV (reference sequence). The CDR3 has 17 amino acids. V gave up 3 bases and J gave up 2 bases, with 17 bases separating them. CDR3 region: CASSFPGLTGTYNEQFF. CDR3 coding DNA: TGTGCCAGCAGTTTTCCCGGACTAACGGGGACCTACAATGAGCAGTTCTTC.

This sequence joins TRBV5-6 and TRBJ2-7; 7 positions match TRBD2. The germline V gene has CDR1 SGHDT and CDR2 YYEEEE. CDR3 length: 14 residues. The trim removed 1 base at V and 6 bases at J, leaving 7 bases unmatched. This CDR3 is CASSLSPAGLEQYF. In nucleotides, the CDR3 is TGTGCCAGCAGCTTGTCCCCAGCGGGGCTCGAGCAGTACTTC.

The chain joins TRBV5-1 to TRBJ2-5, with 14 bases lining up with TRBD2. Germline V gene data show CDR1 as SGHRS and CDR2 as YFSETQ. The CDR3 sequence is 17 residues long. J gave up 4 bases and V 5 bases, and 10 bases lay outside the gene matches. The CDR3 DNA reads TGCGCCAGCAGTTACGGGACTAGCGGGGGCCAGGGAGAGACCCAGTACTTC. Translation: CASSYGTSGGQGETQYF.

The chain is built from TRBV6-1 and TRBJ1-3; 9 bases fit TRBD1. The CDR3 has 15 amino acids. Germline V gene data show CDR1 as MNHNS and CDR2 as SASEGT. J was trimmed by 0 bases and V by 7 bases; bases with no gene match: 4. In DNA, the CDR3 is TGTGCCAGCACCAGGGACAGGGCCTCTGGAAACACCATATATTTT. Encoded protein: CASTRDRASGNTIYF.

With respect to this clone: The junction and the germline gene differ at one end; a read error may be behind it. Other nucleotide sequences from this sample produce the same CDR3. This chain connects TRBV4-1 to TRBJ2-3, with 10 bases identical to TRBD2. This CDR3 is built from 14 residues. Germline assignment: CDR1 MGHRA and CDR2 YSYEKL. The CDR3 nucleotides read TGCGCTAGCAGCCTGGGACTAGCGACAGATACGCAGTATTTT. Translating it yields CASSLGLATDTQYF.

The chain links TRBV7-6 to TRBJ2-7, with D maybe TRBD1 (7 bases). CDR1 and CDR2 from the germline V gene are SGHVS and FNYEAQ. The V end lost 0 bases, the J end lost 3 bases, and 12 bases lay between the germline ends. The CDR3 is 15 amino acids. This CDR3 is CASSLAGGQIYEQYF. The CDR3, as DNA: TGTGCCAGCAGCTTAGCGGGGGGACAGATCTACGAGCAGTACTTC.

CDR3 protein: CASSLYPDTSPLHF. The CDR3 DNA follows: TGTGCCAGCAGCTTATACCCTGATACATCACCCCTCCACTTT. The chain couples TRBV7-3 to TRBJ1-6, with D unclear. The CDR3 is 14 amino acids. CDR1 SGHTA and CDR2 FQGTGA come from the germline V gene. V was clipped by 2 bases and J by 10 bases, with 12 bases between them.

The chain joins TRBV7-2 to TRBJ1-5; D is undetermined. Germline CDR1 reads SGHTA; CDR2 reads FQGNSA. Trimming took off 3 bases at V and 3 bases at J, with 9 bases between the two ends. This CDR3 region has 14 residues. The CDR3 protein is CASSFLQNNQPQHF. The CDR3 DNA follows: TGTGCCAGCAGCTTTTTACAGAACAATCAGCCCCAGCATTTT.

This clone was counted between two and nine times. The chain combines TRBV7-9 with TRBJ2-1, with 9 bases lining up with TRBD2. Germline CDR1 is SEHNR and CDR2 is FQNEAQ (reference sequence). V shed 1 base and J 8 bases; nucleotides not matched to a gene: 9. This CDR3 is built from 16 residues. CDR3 nucleotide sequence: TGTGCCAGCAGCTTAGGCAGGCGGGGGGGCCTCGATGAGCAGTTCTTC. Translated: CASSLGRRGGLDEQFF.

Only a few counts were recorded for this clone. This chain links TRBV7-9 with TRBJ1-6, with D possibly matching TRBD1 (5 bases). The CDR3 consists of 15 residues. Germline V lookup: CDR1 SEHNR, CDR2 FQNEAQ (reference sequence). V was shortened by 0 bases and J by 10 bases, with 13 bases between the two germline ends. The chain's CDR3 is CASSLAAGKSSPLHF. The DNA for the CDR3 is TGTGCCAGCAGCTTAGCCGCAGGGAAAAGCTCACCCCTCCACTTT.

The chain carries TRBV2 and TRBJ1-1, with D perhaps matching TRBD1 (5 bases). Trimming removed 7 bases at V and 4 bases at J, with 16 bases between. Germline assignment: CDR1 SNHLY and CDR2 FYNNEI. There are 14 residues in the CDR3. The CDR3 protein is CASIFQDGGTEAFF. The CDR3 DNA is TGTGCCAGCATTTTCCAGGACGGGGGCACTGAAGCTTTCTTT.

V and J are TRBV9 and TRBJ1-2; D is possibly TRBD1 (5 bases). Per the germline V gene, CDR1 is SGDLS and CDR2 is YYNGEE. The length of the CDR3 is 13 residues. V lost 3 bases and J lost 3, with 9 bases in between. The CDR3 DNA reads as TGTGCCAGCAGCGATAGGGGTGACTATGGCTACACCTTC. Translation gives CASSDRGDYGYTF. The whole variable domain, filled in from reference TRBV9 and TRBJ1-2, reads DSGVTQTPKHLITATGQRVTLRCSPRSGDLSVYWYQQSLDQGLQFLIQYYNGEERAKGNILERFSAQQFPDLHSELNLSSLELGDSALYFCASSDRGDYGYTFGSGTRLTVV.

This clone was counted a few times. The chain employs TRBV7-9 and TRBJ1-5; 8 nucleotides line up with TRBD1. V gave up 0 bases and J gave up 2 bases; unmatched junction bases: 3. The CDR3 runs 16 residues. Germline CDR1 SEHNR, CDR2 FQNEAQ (reference sequence). CDR3 bases: TGTGCCAGCAGCTTAGCTGGGACAGGAGGCAATCAGCCCCAGCATTTT. It is translated as CASSLAGTGGNQPQHF.

This clone was observed a few times. The chain joins TRBV21-1 to TRBJ1-5. TRBV21-1 is a known pseudogene. The CDR3 runs 18 residues. CDR3 in amino acids: CASSKRCGEQVLNQPQHF. For the CDR3, the DNA is TGTGCCAGCAGCAAAAGATGCGGGGAACAGGTTCTTAATCAGCCCCAGCATTTT.

V is TRBV28 and J is TRBJ1-2, with D possibly TRBD1 on 5 matching bases. The germline V gene has CDR1 MDHEN and CDR2 SYDVKM. The germline V and J ends were trimmed by 3 bases and 0 bases, with 14 bases remaining between them. The CDR3 has 16 residues. The CDR3 nucleotides are TGTGCCAGCAGTTTTGTCGGTGGGGGGACTAACTATGGCTACACCTTC. As protein: CASSFVGGGTNYGYTF.

This sequence joins TRBV5-1 and TRBJ1-1, with 7 bases fitting TRBD1. Trimming cost V 3 bases and J 7 bases; bases outside gene matches: 12. Germline assignment: CDR1 SGHRS and CDR2 YFSETQ. The CDR3 is 15 residues long. The CDR3 DNA reads as TGCGCCAGCAGCTCGTTACAGGGGATGGACAATGAAGCTTTCTTT. It specifies CASSSLQGMDNEAFF.

DNA for the CDR3: TGTGCCAGCAGCTTAACAGGGCGGACTGAAGCTTTCTTT. Its protein product is CASSLTGRTEAFF. This chain connects TRBV5-6 to TRBJ1-1; TRBD1 is a possible D gene (6 bases). The CDR3 spans 13 residues. The ends were cut back, 2 bases at V and 5 bases at J, with 10 bases in the middle. The V gene's germline CDR1 is SGHDT and CDR2 YYEEEE.

This clone has more than one count but fewer than ten. The genes are TRBV19 and TRBJ2-1; TRBD2 agrees at 8 bases. Looked up from germline, CDR1 is LNHDA and CDR2 is SQIVND (reference sequence). The CDR3 extends over 15 amino acids. The trim removed 3 bases at V and 8 bases at J, leaving 9 bases unmatched. The CDR3 DNA is TGTGCCAGTAGTATGGGGGGACTAGAGGGGGATGAGCAGTTCTTC. Translating gives CASSMGGLEGDEQFF.

The chain has TRBV29-1 and TRBJ2-2; possibly TRBD1 for D (6 bases). The CDR3 has 15 amino acids. Looked up from germline, CDR1 is SQVTM and CDR2 is ANQGSEA. Between the trimmed V and J ends, which lost 1 base and 4 bases, there was a span of 13 bases. This CDR3 is CSVEGGLRGTGELFF. DNA for the CDR3: TGCAGCGTTGAAGGGGGGCTTCGGGGCACCGGGGAGCTGTTTTTT.